This TCR beta chain is from a study of shared clonotypes between healthy human individuals. Study at large: CD4 naive and CD4 memory each took three plates per donor, while CD8 naive took two and CD8 memory one. General study findings and limits: Clonotype sharing among donors was thought likely to change with sequencing depth. A generally larger estimated richness was seen in naive subsets than in memory subsets.

Some clones are missing from TCRdb's copy, which holds only in-frame ones; the method was immunoSEQ multiplex PCR. There are more than 2 million clones in the sample; under 97% occur only once, and less than 0.15% lies in the top ten. Regarding this clone: Its antigen remains unknown.

The CDR3 is 11 amino acids. The germline CDR1 and CDR2 sequences are MGHDK and SYGVNS. Trimming stripped 7 bases from V and 1 base from J, with 4 bases between. The clonotype originates from a man aged 18 to 29 in good health. The rearrangement links TRBV25-1 to TRBJ1-1; D is uncertain. Sequencing used naive CD4+ T cells sorted from blood. Subset meaning: CD45RA+ positively selected. The CDR3 nucleotides are TGTGCCAGCATAGGGAACACTGAAGCTTTCTTT. This translates into CASIGNTEAFF.